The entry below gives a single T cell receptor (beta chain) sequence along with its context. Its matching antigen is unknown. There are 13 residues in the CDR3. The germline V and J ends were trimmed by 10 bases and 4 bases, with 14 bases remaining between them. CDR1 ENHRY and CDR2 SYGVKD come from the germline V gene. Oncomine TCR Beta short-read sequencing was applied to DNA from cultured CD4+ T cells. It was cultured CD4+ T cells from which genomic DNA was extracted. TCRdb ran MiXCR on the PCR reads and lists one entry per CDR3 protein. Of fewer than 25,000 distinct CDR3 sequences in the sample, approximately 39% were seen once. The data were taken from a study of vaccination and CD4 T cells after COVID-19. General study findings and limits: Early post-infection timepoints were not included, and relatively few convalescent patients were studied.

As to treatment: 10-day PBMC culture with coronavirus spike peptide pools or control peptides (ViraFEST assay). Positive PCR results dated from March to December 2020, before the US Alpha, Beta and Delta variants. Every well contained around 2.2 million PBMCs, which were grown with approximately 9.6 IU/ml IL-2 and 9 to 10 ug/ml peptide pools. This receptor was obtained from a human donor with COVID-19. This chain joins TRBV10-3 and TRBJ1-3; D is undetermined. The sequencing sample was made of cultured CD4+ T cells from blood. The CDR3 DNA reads TGTGCCACCGACCGAGGCAGGGGAAACACCATATATTTT. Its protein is CATDRGRGNTIYF.